This T cell receptor beta chain was observed in a study of response to subunit inactivated influenza vaccine. TCRdb re-derived calls from the RT-PCR reads in MiXCR, one entry per CDR3 protein. Among 590,000 or so distinct CDR3 sequences, around 15% were seen once, and the ten largest hold 7.5% to 9%. Study-level findings and limits: Authors proposed each seasonal influenza vaccination draws in few new T cells.

Germline V gives CDR1 KGHDR, CDR2 SFDVKD. There are 18 residues in the CDR3. V trimming: 3 bases; J trimming: 7 bases; junction bases outside the gene matches: 10. For this clonotype: As yet, its antigen is unknown.

Sequencing was performed on PBMCs from blood, taken less than 15 days before vaccination. The sequence was obtained from a man aged 45-60 years who received an inactivated influenza vaccine. This chain joins TRBV24-1 and TRBJ2-2, with 13 bases matching TRBD2. The CDR3 DNA reads as TGTGCCACCAGTGATCAACGGACTAGCGGGAGCATAATCGGGGAGCTGTTTTTT. Translated, it gives CATSDQRTSGSIIGELFF.